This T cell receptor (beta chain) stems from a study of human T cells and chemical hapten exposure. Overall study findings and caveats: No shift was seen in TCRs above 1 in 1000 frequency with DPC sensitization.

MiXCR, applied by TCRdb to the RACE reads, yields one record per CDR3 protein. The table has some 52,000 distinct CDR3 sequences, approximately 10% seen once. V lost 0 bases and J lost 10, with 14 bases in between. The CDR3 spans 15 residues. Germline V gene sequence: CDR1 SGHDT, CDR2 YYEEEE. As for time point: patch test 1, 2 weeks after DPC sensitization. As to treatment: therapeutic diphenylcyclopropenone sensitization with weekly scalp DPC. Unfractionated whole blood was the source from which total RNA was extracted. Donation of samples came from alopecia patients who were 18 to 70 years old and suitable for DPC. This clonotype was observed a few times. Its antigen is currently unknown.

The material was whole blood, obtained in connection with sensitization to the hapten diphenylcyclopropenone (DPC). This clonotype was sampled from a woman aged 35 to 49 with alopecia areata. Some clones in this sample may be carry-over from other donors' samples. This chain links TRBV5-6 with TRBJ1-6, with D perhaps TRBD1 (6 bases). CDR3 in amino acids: CASSLDRVDRSPLHF. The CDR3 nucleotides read TGTGCCAGCAGCTTGGACAGGGTTGATCGGTCACCCCTCCACTTT.